The clone carrying this T cell receptor beta chain was counted at least ten times. Its specificity is not known. The CDR3 extends over 13 amino acids. The V end was cut by 4 bases, the J end by 3 bases, with 10 bases between. CDR1 is ENHRY, CDR2 SYGVKD, per germline. This sample is part of a study of neurological immune-mediated disorders. General observations from the study: Because no CDR3 amino acid sequences were shared across subjects by expanded clones, private repertoires were suggested in all groups.

Time point here: longitudinal time-point 2. TCRdb re-analysed the 5' RACE reads in MiXCR, keeping a single row per CDR3 protein. The data show 60,000 to 75,000 distinct CDR3 sequences, about 8.9% seen once. The V call is TRBV10-3, the J call TRBJ2-7; the D gene is possibly TRBD1 (6 bases). Sequenced sample: PBMCs. This TCR was recovered from a man aged 30 to 39 in good health. CDR3 sequence reads: CAISAGQFYEQYF. Written as DNA, the CDR3 is TGTGCCATCAGTGCGGGACAATTCTACGAGCAGTACTTC.